The present TCR beta chain was sequenced within a study of identifying expanded T cells in peripheral blood. Sequencing used immunoSEQ multiplex PCR; TCRdb keeps in-frame clones, though not all of them. The sample lists around 120,000 clones, 84% occurring once. This sequence originates from a person aged 18 to 75 in good health. Sequenced sample: blood.

DNA of the CDR3: TGTGCCAGTCCGAGCGGGTCCGGGGAGCTGTTTTTT. This encodes CASPSGSGELFF. This chain connects TRBV19 to TRBJ2-2; weak D call: TRBD2 (6 bases). CDR1 and CDR2 (germline): LNHDA, SQIVND (reference sequence). V lost 8 bases, J lost 6 bases, and 10 bases lay in between. The CDR3 extends over 12 amino acids. The full variable domain, in which reference TRBV19 and TRBJ2-2 provide the parts outside the CDR3, is DGGITQSPKYLFRKEGQNVTLSCEQNLNHDAMYWYRQDPGQGLRLIYYSQIVNDFQKGDIAEGYSVSREKKESFPLTVTSAQKNPTAFYLCASPSGSGELFFGEGSRLTVL.